This T cell receptor beta chain was identified during a study of blood T cell repertoires in COVID-19. The method was immunoSEQ multiplex PCR; TCRdb's version includes in-frame clones alone and lacks a portion of them. The sample consists of more than 85,000 clones, approximately 90% of them appearing once. Germline loops: CDR1 LGHNT, CDR2 FRNRAP. This CDR3 spans 15 amino acids. Germline trimming cut 5 bases from V and 5 bases from J; bases unmatched to any gene: 4. The V and J genes are TRBV12-5 and TRBJ2-1, with TRBD2 matching 12 bases. This sequence originates from a man aged 55 to 70 with acute or convalescent COVID-19. The sequenced material came from peripheral blood. Here the CDR3 DNA reads TGTGCTAGTGGTCCGCGACTAGCGGGGGACAATGAGCAGTTCTTC. Translating gives CASGPRLAGDNEQFF. Based on the CDR3 plus reference TRBV12-5 and TRBJ2-1, the full variable domain is DARVTQTPRHKVTEMGQEVTMRCQPILGHNTVFWYRQTMMQGLELLAYFRNRAPLDDSGMPKDRFSAEMPDATLATLKIQPSEPRDSAVYFCASGPRLAGDNEQFFGPGTRLTVL.